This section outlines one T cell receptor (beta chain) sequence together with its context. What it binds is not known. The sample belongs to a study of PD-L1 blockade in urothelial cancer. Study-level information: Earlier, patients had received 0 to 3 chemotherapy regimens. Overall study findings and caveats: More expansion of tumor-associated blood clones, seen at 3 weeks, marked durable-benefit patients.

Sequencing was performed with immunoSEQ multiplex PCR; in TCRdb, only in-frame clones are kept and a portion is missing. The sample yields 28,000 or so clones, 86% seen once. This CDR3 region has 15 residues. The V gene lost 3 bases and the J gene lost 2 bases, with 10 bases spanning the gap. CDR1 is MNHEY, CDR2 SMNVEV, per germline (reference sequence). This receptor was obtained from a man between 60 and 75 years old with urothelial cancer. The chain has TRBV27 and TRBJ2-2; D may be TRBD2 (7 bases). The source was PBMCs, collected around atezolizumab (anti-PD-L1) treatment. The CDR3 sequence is CASSFGGRNTGELFF. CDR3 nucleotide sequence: TGTGCCAGCAGTTTCGGGGGGCGCAACACCGGGGAGCTGTTTTTT.